The 12 T cell receptor beta chains below come from one sample, sequenced in a study of T cell responses to AZD1222 COVID-19 vaccine. Produced via immunoSEQ multiplex PCR; TCRdb's table is partial and in-frame only. The sample includes fewer than 200,000 clones, 70% to 90% of them seen just once. The sample consisted of peripheral blood, taken 28 days after the second AZD1222 dose. The receptor source for this set is an adult who received the AZD1222 COVID-19 vaccine.

Concerning this clone itself: This sample includes further DNA sequences coding for the same CDR3. CDR3 in amino acids: CASSRDRGYGYTF. CDR3 in DNA: TGTGCCAGCAGCCGGGACAGGGGCTATGGCTACACCTTC. The rearrangement uses TRBV11-1 and TRBJ1-2, with 10 bases matching TRBD1. Germline V gene lookup returns CDR1 SGHAT and CDR2 FQDESV (reference sequence). Trimming at V came to 5 bases and at J to 4 bases, leaving 1 base not matched to a gene. The CDR3 consists of 13 residues.

The genes are TRBV19 and TRBJ1-5; 12 bases align to TRBD1. The trim removed 5 bases at V and 6 bases at J, leaving 8 bases unmatched. In germline, CDR1 is LNHDA, CDR2 SQIVND (reference sequence). The CDR3 loop spans 16 amino acids. This chain's CDR3 is CASSLAGTGGFQPQHF. The CDR3 DNA sequence: TGTGCCAGTAGTCTCGCCGGGACAGGGGGCTTTCAGCCCCAGCATTTT.

The chain combines TRBV27 with TRBJ1-2, with a weak D call TRBD1 (6 bases). V gave up 5 bases and J gave up 0 bases, with 16 bases separating them. CDR3 length: 16 residues. Germline assignment: CDR1 MNHEY and CDR2 SMNVEV (reference sequence). CDR3 DNA: TGTGCCAGCAGTCCGAACAGGGCGGGACCTAACTATGGCTACACCTTC. It specifies CASSPNRAGPNYGYTF.

The rearrangement uses TRBV6-6 and TRBJ2-1, with 11 bases lining up with TRBD2. V dropped 5 bases and J dropped 9; count of bases not matched to a gene: 18. This CDR3 comprises 18 residues. Germline V lookup: CDR1 MNHNY, CDR2 SVGAGI (reference sequence). The CDR3 region has the DNA TGTGCCAGCAGTCATCAAGGGCTAGCGGGGGGATGGAGGGGTGAGCAGTTCTTC. This gives the protein CASSHQGLAGGWRGEQFF.

The chain recombines TRBV9 with TRBJ1-1, with D possibly being TRBD1 (6 bases). Trimming removed 4 bases from V and 5 bases from J, with 12 bases in between. The CDR3 is 13 residues long. Germline V gene data show CDR1 as SGDLS and CDR2 as YYNGEE. The CDR3 spells CASSHTGLTEAFF. CDR3 in DNA: TGTGCCAGCAGCCACACAGGGCTTACTGAAGCTTTCTTT. The variable domain in full, completed from reference TRBV9 and TRBJ1-1, reads DSGVTQTPKHLITATGQRVTLRCSPRSGDLSVYWYQQSLDQGLQFLIQYYNGEERAKGNILERFSAQQFPDLHSELNLSSLELGDSALYFCASSHTGLTEAFFGQGTRLTVV.

The V call is TRBV6-5, the J call TRBJ2-2; D gene unclear. This CDR3 is built from 13 residues. V lost 7 bases to trimming and J lost 3 bases, with 9 bases between them. Germline V lookup: CDR1 MNHEY, CDR2 SVGAGI. The CDR3 here is CASIALDTGELFF. The CDR3, as DNA: TGTGCCAGCATCGCCTTGGACACCGGGGAGCTGTTTTTT.

The V call is TRBV6-5, the J call TRBJ2-7; possibly TRBD1 for D (5 bases). Looked up from germline, CDR1 is MNHEY and CDR2 is SVGAGI. V dropped 6 bases and J dropped 0 bases, with 9 bases sitting between them. CDR3 length: 13 amino acids. This chain's CDR3 is CASSQTVSYEQYF. The DNA for the CDR3 is TGTGCCAGCAGCCAGACAGTCTCCTACGAGCAGTACTTC.

The chain combines TRBV28 with TRBJ2-3; possible D gene TRBD2, 7 bases. The V gene's germline CDR1 is MDHEN and CDR2 SYDVKM. There are 14 residues in the CDR3. V lost 3 bases to trimming and J lost 2 bases, with 9 bases between them. For the CDR3, the DNA is TGTGCCAGCAGTTTTGGGGGGGCCACAGATACGCAGTATTTT. Protein product: CASSFGGATDTQYF. Using reference TRBV28 and TRBJ2-3 for the parts outside the CDR3, the full variable domain is DVKVTQSSRYLVKRTGEKVFLECVQDMDHENMFWYRQDPGLGLRLIYFSYDVKMKEKGDIPEGYSVSREKKERFSLILESASTNQTSMYLCASSFGGATDTQYFGPGTRLTVL.

The genes are TRBV7-2 and TRBJ2-5; 8 positions match TRBD1. From germline, CDR1 is SGHTA and CDR2 FQGNSA. With 5 bases clipped from V and 2 bases from J, the junction kept 7 bases outside the gene matches. The CDR3 totals 15 residues. The CDR3 DNA is TGTGCCAGCAGCCGCTCGACAGGGGTGCAAGAGACCCAGTACTTC. Its translation is CASSRSTGVQETQYF.

The V and J genes are TRBV2 and TRBJ2-7, with D perhaps matching TRBD1 (6 bases). Trimming left V 6 bases short and J 6 bases short, with 18 bases between. Germline V gene sequence: CDR1 SNHLY, CDR2 FYNNEI. This CDR3 contains 14 residues. For the CDR3, the DNA is TGTGCCAGCAGGACAGGACAGCTACTCTCCGAGCAGTACTTC. It translates to CASRTGQLLSEQYF.

This chain connects TRBV6-5 to TRBJ1-1; 8 nucleotides align to TRBD1. This CDR3 has 14 residues. V was clipped by 8 bases and J by 1 base; unmatched bases: 6. Germline V gene lookup returns CDR1 MNHEY and CDR2 SVGAGI. CDR3 amino acids: CASANRGANTEAFF. Here the CDR3 DNA reads TGTGCCAGCGCCAACAGGGGGGCGAACACTGAAGCTTTCTTT.

This clone was counted a few times. This chain links TRBV19 with TRBJ2-6; weak D call: TRBD1 (6 bases). Germline loops: CDR1 LNHDA, CDR2 SQIVND (reference sequence). This CDR3 is built from 16 residues. Trimming stripped 5 bases from V and 2 bases from J, with 13 bases between. The CDR3: CASSPLGGAGANVLTF. The CDR3 nucleotides read TGTGCCAGTAGTCCGCTTGGGGGCGCTGGGGCCAACGTCCTGACTTTC. The full variable domain, in which reference TRBV19 and TRBJ2-6 provide the parts outside the CDR3, is DGGITQSPKYLFRKEGQNVTLSCEQNLNHDAMYWYRQDPGQGLRLIYYSQIVNDFQKGDIAEGYSVSREKKESFPLTVTSAQKNPTAFYLCASSPLGGAGANVLTFGAGSRLTVL.